This T cell receptor (beta chain) came from a study of patients and donors after allogeneic stem cell transplantation. V lost 4 bases and J 4 bases, leaving 20 bases between the germline ends. CDR1 is LNHDA, CDR2 SQIVND, per germline (reference sequence). There are 17 residues in the CDR3. From the RT-PCR reads, TCRdb called clonotypes with MiXCR, one entry per CDR3 protein. This sample has hundreds of thousands of distinct CDR3 sequences, with around 15% found just once. The V and J genes are TRBV19 and TRBJ2-1; no firm D call. The specimen sequenced was blood, either unsorted or a sorted T cell fraction (not recorded which). This clonotype originated in a human donor who was either an allogeneic HSCT recipient or a stem cell or donor lymphocyte infusion donor (not recorded which). It is not recorded whose cells these are; they may come from a transplant donor. CDR3 DNA: TGTGCCAGTAGTACATTCTCAGCGTGGATTACTTACAATGAGCAGTTCTTC. Translated: CASSTFSAWITYNEQFF.